The clone carrying this T cell receptor (beta chain) was seen only a few times. Its antigen is undetermined. Reverse transcribing all isolated RNA meant expressed TCRB transcripts were sequenced. Sequencing used immunoSEQ multiplex PCR; TCRdb keeps in-frame clones, though not all of them. This table has a few hundred thousand clones, roughly 14% appearing once. From germline, CDR1 is GTSNPN and CDR2 SVGIG (reference sequence). The V segment lost 0 bases and the J segment 12 bases; nucleotides outside the gene matches: 4. CDR3 length equals 12 residues. This sample stems from a study of beta chain features in type 1 diabetes. Findings and limits, study-wide: Among patients with Type 1 diabetes, TCRB CDR3s were moderately but significantly shorter in every one of the four CD4+ subsets. cDNA-based sequencing might over-represent cells highly expressing TCR.

Sequenced material: naive CD4+ T cells from blood. The genes are TRBV30 and TRBJ2-1, with 8 nucleotides matching TRBD2. The receptor was derived from a man aged 25-45 years with type 1 diabetes. The CDR3 DNA follows: TGTGCCTGGAGTGTGCTAGCGGGCGCGCAGTTCTTC. This encodes CAWSVLAGAQFF.